The TCR beta chain under discussion was sequenced for a study of control samples from healthy donors and cancer patients. Clones were sequenced by immunoSEQ multiplex PCR, and TCRdb holds only the in-frame ones, with some missing. The sample includes some 80,000 clones, over 80% seen only once; the top ten take 4.5% to 7.5%. The CDR3 runs to 15 residues. CDR1 is SGHRS and CDR2 is YFSETQ in the germline V gene. With 7 bases clipped from V and 0 bases from J, the junction kept 0 bases outside the gene matches. V usage is TRBV5-1 and J usage is TRBJ2-1, with 14 bases matching TRBD2. The TCR sequence derives from an older woman in good health. Source material: blood. The CDR3 DNA reads TGCGCCAGCGGGACTAGCGGGAGCTCCTACAATGAGCAGTTCTTC. Translation gives CASGTSGSSYNEQFF.